A single sample gave rise to the 2 T cell receptor beta chains below, sequenced in a study of cytomegalovirus exposure and HLA in healthy donors. Measured with immunoSEQ multiplex PCR; TCRdb has only the in-frame clones, and not every one. The sample yields tens of thousands of clones, 85% to 90% seen once. Sequenced input: PBMCs. These TCRs come from a woman under 30 in good health and CMV-seronegative.

The CDR3, as DNA: TGTGCCAGCAGTGGCAGGGGGCAGGGGAACATTCAGTACTTC. Protein product: CASSGRGQGNIQYF. V usage is TRBV6-6 and J usage is TRBJ2-4; TRBD1 agrees at 8 bases. CDR1 is MNHNY, CDR2 SVGAGI, per germline (reference sequence). With 5 bases clipped from V and 7 bases from J, the junction kept 7 bases outside the gene matches. This CDR3 has 14 residues.

V usage is TRBV11-3 and J usage is TRBJ2-3, with TRBD2 identical over 11 bases. CDR1 and CDR2 from the germline V gene are SGHNT and YENEEA. With V trimmed by 6 bases and J by 5 bases, 13 bases remained unmatched. The CDR3 totals 17 residues. The CDR3 DNA sequence: TGTGCCAGCAGTACCGGGACTAGCGGATTCCAGGGAGATACGCAGTATTTT. This translates into CASSTGTSGFQGDTQYF. The full variable domain, with the rest looked up from reference TRBV11-3 and TRBJ2-3, is EAGVVQSPRYKIIEKKQPVAFWCNPISGHNTLYWYLQNLGQGPELLIRYENEEAVDDSQLPKDRFSAERLKGVDSTLKIQPAELGDSAVYLCASSTGTSGFQGDTQYFGPGTRLTVL.